This entry features one TCR beta chain sequence. Its specificity is unknown. These data come from a study of T cells expressing NK-cell markers. Study in general: CD3+CD56+NKG2C+, CD3+CD56+NKG2C- and CD3+CD56-NKG2C+ T cells, once sorted, supplied the TCR beta repertoires.

From germline, CDR1 is SGHTA and CDR2 FQGNSA. The CDR3 consists of 17 residues. Overall study results and limits: In several donors, these clonotypes also led the CD3+CD56-NKG2C+ fraction. HCMV specificity of the expanded NKG2C+ T cell clones stayed unclear.

TCRdb reanalyzed the 5' RACE reads and collapses them to one entry per CDR3 protein, without DNA. The sample spans 300,000 to 450,000 distinct CDR3 sequences; the ten largest clones claim around 4.9%. This TCR derives from a man aged 18 to 69 in good health. Sequenced input: blood T cells: a sorted CD56 or NKG2C T cell subset, CD4+ or CD8+ T cells, or bulk PBMC T cells (not recorded which). This chain links TRBV7-2 with TRBJ1-1. The CDR3 spells CASSPGGAGVLGSEAFF.